A selection of T cell receptor beta chains follows, all from one sample in a study of response to subunit inactivated influenza vaccine. One entry per CDR3 protein results from TCRdb running MiXCR on the RT-PCR reads. Among approximately 730,000 distinct CDR3 sequences listed, approximately 15% were seen once. The source material was PBMCs from blood, sampled about 14 days before vaccination. Source of these receptors: a man over 45 who received an inactivated influenza vaccine. The conserved cysteine and the conserved F or W are not part of the CDR3 here. Each record gives: V gene, J gene, clone size, CDR3 protein. A clone size is listed for some rows: how often the clone was seen (once, few, many), or a class if it is expanded.

TRBV4-2	TRBJ1-5	.	ASSQETPNSNQPQH
TRBV12-3/TRBV12-4	TRBJ2-3	many	ASSFGGTDTQY
TRBV29-1	TRBJ1-3	many	SVKGGHLNSGNTIY
TRBV12-3/TRBV12-4	TRBJ1-1	.	ASSLFGDREAF
TRBV20-1	TRBJ1-6	few	SAGGSGWSSPLH
TRBV29-1	TRBJ2-1	few	SVENRGKYNEQF
TRBV24-1	TRBJ2-1	.	ATAGTGDVNEQF
TRBV6-1	TRBJ1-1	few	ASSRAMNTEAF
TRBV4-3	TRBJ2-2	.	ASSQVAGGVAGELF
TRBV10-3	TRBJ2-7	many	AISKRTLEGVNEQY
TRBV11-2	TRBJ1-3	.	ASSSLGQGLISSSGNTIY
TRBV28	TRBJ2-3	once	ASARGGSTHTQY
TRBV11-2	TRBJ2-7	few	ASSLVASTSGDLGTYEQY
TRBV11-2	TRBJ2-7	.	ASGSLSGTRYEQY
TRBV7-9	TRBJ2-3	.	ASLGFGTDTQY
TRBV28	TRBJ1-2	.	ASSPRDRGNYGYT
TRBV6-1	TRBJ1-1	few	ASSAGTQNTEAF
TRBV18	TRBJ2-7	.	ASSPQVEQY
TRBV13	TRBJ1-4	many	ASSLAHTREKLF
TRBV28	TRBJ2-3	.	ASKGHSADTQY
TRBV6-2/TRBV6-3	TRBJ2-4	.	ASRTGGTRKNIQY
TRBV7-8	TRBJ1-5	.	ASSLGDRGAGQPQH
TRBV19	TRBJ2-1	.	ASSRVWGNEQF
TRBV12-3/TRBV12-4	TRBJ2-1	many	ASRGPYNEQF
TRBV20-1	TRBJ2-5	.	SARVTGETQY
TRBV28	TRBJ2-7	.	ASSLLGNSYEQY
TRBV3-1	TRBJ1-1	.	ASSQDLAGQGTEAF
TRBV28	TRBJ2-3	many	ASRLLTGSSTDTQY
TRBV7-9	TRBJ2-1	few	ASSLEGGSWV
TRBV28	TRBJ2-3	many	ASSLLPGYPDTQY
TRBV5-1	TRBJ2-5	many	ASSFGTVVQETQY
TRBV29-1	TRBJ2-1	many	SVARGGGSYNEQF
TRBV19	TRBJ1-4	few	ASSINGQGREKLF
TRBV20-1	TRBJ2-3	.	SAREGTDTQY
TRBV20-1	TRBJ2-7	few	SASGFESYYEQY
TRBV11-2	TRBJ1-2	few	ASSPRQGPNYGYT
TRBV2	TRBJ2-2	few	ASSDSASNTGELF
TRBV9	TRBJ1-1	.	ASSVSGTPVTEAF
TRBV7-2	TRBJ1-6	many	ASSLFGQNNSPLH
TRBV29-1	TRBJ2-6	few	SVEAWTGWGSGANVLT
TRBV29-1	TRBJ2-5	many	SVRQQETQY
TRBV6-2/TRBV6-3	TRBJ2-1	.	ASSYWSGVETYVRNEQF
TRBV19	TRBJ2-5	.	ATRGGQLQETQY
TRBV5-1	TRBJ2-4	few	ASSFTGVSKNIQY
TRBV28	TRBJ2-1	.	ASSGFNLEVWREF